This TCR beta chain was found in a study of blood T cell repertoires in COVID-19. Across the whole study: The United States, Italy and Spain supplied acute and convalescent COVID-19 samples. In each case, the material was cDNA or gDNA derived from T cells, B-cell-depleted T cells, or PBMCs.

As originally analysed: Reference gene primer amplification gave nucleated cell count estimates. Sequencing used immunoSEQ multiplex PCR; TCRdb keeps in-frame clones, though not all of them. The V and J calls and the clone size are those of that table, but D and trimming were determined from the DNA. The table includes 100,000 to 140,000 clones, about 91% detected once. This CDR3 region has 12 residues. CDR1 and CDR2 from the germline V gene are SGHAT and FQNNGV. V was cut by 7 bases and J by 4 bases, with 11 bases left in between. The sequence derives from a man between 45 and 60 years old with active or convalescent COVID-19. The sample was peripheral blood. The gene calls are TRBV11-2 and TRBJ2-7, with a possible D match to TRBD1 (5 bases). The CDR3 reads CASTSPGYEQYF. The CDR3 DNA reads TGTGCCAGCACCTCCCCAGGGTACGAGCAGTACTTC.